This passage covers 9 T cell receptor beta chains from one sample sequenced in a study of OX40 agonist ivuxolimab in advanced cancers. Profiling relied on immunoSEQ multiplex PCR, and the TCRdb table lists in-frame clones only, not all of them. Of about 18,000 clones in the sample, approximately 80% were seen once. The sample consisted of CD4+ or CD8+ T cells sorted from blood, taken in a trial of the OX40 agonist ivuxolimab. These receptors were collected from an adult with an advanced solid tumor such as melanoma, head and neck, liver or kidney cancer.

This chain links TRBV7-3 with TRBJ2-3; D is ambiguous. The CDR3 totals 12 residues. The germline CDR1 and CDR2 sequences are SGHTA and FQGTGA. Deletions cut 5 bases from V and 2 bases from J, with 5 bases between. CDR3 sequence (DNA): TGTGCCAGCAGCATGGACACAGATACGCAGTATTTT. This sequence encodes CASSMDTDTQYF. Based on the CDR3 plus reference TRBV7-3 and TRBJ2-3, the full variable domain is GAGVSQTPSNKVTEKGKYVELRCDPISGHTALYWYRQSLGQGPEFLIYFQGTGAADDSGLPNDRFFAVRPEGSVSTLKIQRTERGDSAVYLCASSMDTDTQYFGPGTRLTVL.

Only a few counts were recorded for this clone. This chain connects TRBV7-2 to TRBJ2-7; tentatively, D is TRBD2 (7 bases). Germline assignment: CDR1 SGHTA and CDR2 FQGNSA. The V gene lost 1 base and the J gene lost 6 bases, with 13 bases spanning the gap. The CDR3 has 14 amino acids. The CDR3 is CASSLVGGASEQYF. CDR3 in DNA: TGTGCCAGCAGCTTAGTGGGGGGGGCCTCCGAGCAGTACTTC.

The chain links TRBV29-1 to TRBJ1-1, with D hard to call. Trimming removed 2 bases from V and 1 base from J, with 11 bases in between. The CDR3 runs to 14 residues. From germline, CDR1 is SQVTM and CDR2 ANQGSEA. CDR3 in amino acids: CSVERIDKNTEAFF. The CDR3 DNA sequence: TGCAGCGTTGAAAGGATAGATAAGAACACTGAAGCTTTCTTT.

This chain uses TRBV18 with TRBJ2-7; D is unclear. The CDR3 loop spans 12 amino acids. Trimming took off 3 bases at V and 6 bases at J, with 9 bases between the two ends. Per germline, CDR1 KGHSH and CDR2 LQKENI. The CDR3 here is CASSPLTGEQYF. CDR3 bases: TGTGCCAGCTCACCCCTCACCGGCGAGCAGTACTTC.

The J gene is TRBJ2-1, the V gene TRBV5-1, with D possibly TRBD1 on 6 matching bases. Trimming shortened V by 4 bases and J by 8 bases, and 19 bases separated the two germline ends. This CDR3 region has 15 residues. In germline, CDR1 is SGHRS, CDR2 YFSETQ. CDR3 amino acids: CASSATGHPSYEQFF. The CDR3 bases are TGCGCCAGCAGCGCCACGGGACACCCATCATATGAGCAGTTCTTC. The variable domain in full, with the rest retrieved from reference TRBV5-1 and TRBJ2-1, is KAGVTQTPRYLIKTRGQQVTLSCSPISGHRSVSWYQQTPGQGLQFLFEYFSETQRNKGNFPGRFSGRQFSNSRSEMNVSTLELGDSALYLCASSATGHPSYEQFFGPGTRLTVL.

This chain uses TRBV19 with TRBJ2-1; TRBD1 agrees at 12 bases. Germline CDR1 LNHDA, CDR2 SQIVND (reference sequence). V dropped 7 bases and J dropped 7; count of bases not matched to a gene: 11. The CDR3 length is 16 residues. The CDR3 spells CASKPPGTGGINEQFF. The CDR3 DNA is TGTGCCAGTAAGCCCCCCGGGACAGGGGGCATAAATGAGCAGTTCTTC.

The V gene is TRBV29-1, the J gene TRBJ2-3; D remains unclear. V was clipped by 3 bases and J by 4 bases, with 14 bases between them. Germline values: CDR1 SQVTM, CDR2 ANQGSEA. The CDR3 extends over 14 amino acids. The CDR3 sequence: CSVEVRQPPDTQYF. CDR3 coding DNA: TGCAGCGTTGAGGTTCGTCAGCCGCCAGATACGCAGTATTTT.

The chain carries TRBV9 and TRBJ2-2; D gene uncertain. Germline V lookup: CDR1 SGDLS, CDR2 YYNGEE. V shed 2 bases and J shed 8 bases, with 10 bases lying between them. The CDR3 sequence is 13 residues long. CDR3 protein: CASSVVGLGELFF. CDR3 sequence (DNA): TGTGCCAGCAGCGTTGTCGGTCTAGGGGAGCTGTTTTTT.

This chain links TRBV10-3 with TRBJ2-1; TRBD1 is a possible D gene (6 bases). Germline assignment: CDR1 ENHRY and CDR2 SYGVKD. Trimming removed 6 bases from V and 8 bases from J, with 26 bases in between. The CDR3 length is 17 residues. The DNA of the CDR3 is TGTGCCATCAGAACCATACTATCCCGGGACACTTCATATGAGCAGTTCTTC. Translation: CAIRTILSRDTSYEQFF.